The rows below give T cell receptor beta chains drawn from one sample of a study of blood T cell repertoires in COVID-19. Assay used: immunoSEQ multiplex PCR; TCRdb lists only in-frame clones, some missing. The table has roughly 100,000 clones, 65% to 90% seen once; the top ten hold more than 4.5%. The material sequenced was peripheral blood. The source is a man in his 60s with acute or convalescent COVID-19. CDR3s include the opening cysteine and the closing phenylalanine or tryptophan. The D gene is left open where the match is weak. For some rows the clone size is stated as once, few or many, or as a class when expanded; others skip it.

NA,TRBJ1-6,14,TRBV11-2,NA,TGTGCCAGCAGCTTAGGCAGGGAAAATTCACCCCTCCACTTT,CASSLGRENSPLHF
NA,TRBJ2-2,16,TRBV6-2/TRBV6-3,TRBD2,TGTGCCAGCAGTGCCGGGACTAGCAAAGGAGGCGGGGAGCTGTTTTTT,CASSAGTSKGGGELFF
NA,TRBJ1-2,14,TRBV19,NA,TGTGCCAGTAGTGGGCTCGGGAGGAGCTATGGCTACACCTTC,CASSGLGRSYGYTF
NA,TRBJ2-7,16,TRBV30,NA,TGTGCCTGGAGTGTACTCGCCAGGCTAAACCCCTACGAGCAGTACTTC,CAWSVLARLNPYEQYF
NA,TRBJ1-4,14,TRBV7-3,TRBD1,TGTGCCAGCAGCGCGACAGGGAGTAATGAAAAACTGTTTTTT,CASSATGSNEKLFF
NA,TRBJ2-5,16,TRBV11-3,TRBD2,TGTGCCAGCAGCTTAGATCACCGGGGGGGGGCAGAGACCCAGTACTTC,CASSLDHRGGAETQYF
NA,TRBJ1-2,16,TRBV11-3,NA,TGTGCCAGCAGCTCTTCCCTCTCGGACTTTAACTATGGCTACACCTTC,CASSSSLSDFNYGYTF
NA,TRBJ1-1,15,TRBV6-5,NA,TGTGCCAGCACCAAAGAGCGGGGGTTAAACACTGAAGCTTTCTTT,CASTKERGLNTEAFF
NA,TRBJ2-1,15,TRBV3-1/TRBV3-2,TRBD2,TGTGCCAGCAGCTTTGGACTAGCGGGGGGGAATGAGCAGTTCTTC,CASSFGLAGGNEQFF
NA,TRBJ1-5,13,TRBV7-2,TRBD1,TGTGCCAGCAACAGACAGGGGGGTCAGCCCCAGCATTTT,CASNRQGGQPQHF
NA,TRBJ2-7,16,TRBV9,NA,TGTGCCAGCAGCTCCCCCGGCGAGGGGGACTCCTACGAGCAGTACTTC,CASSSPGEGDSYEQYF
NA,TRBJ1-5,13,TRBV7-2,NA,TGTGCCAGCAGCTCACAGGGAAATCAGCCCCAGCATTTT,CASSSQGNQPQHF
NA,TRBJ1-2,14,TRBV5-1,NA,TGCGCCAGCAGCTTGGCCGTGAAGGGGTATGGCTACACCTTC,CASSLAVKGYGYTF
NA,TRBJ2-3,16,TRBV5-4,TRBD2,TGTGCCAGCAGCTTGAGGACTAGCGGGAGCCCAGATACGCAGTATTTT,CASSLRTSGSPDTQYF
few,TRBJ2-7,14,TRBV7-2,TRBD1,TGTGCCAGCAGCTTAGGGGGACAGTCTGTCGAGCAGTACTTC,CASSLGGQSVEQYF
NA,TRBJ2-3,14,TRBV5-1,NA,TGCGCCAGCGGGCAGGGGGGCGCCACAGATACGCAGTATTTT,CASGQGGATDTQYF
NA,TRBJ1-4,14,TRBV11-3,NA,TGTGCCAGCAGCTCCCTATGGGCAGATGAAAAACTGTTTTTT,CASSSLWADEKLFF
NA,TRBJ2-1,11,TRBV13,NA,TGTGCCAGCAGCTCCCTTAATGAGCAGTTCTTC,CASSSLNEQFF
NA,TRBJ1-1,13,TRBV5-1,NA,TGCGCCAGCAGCCAGACAGGGAACACTGAAGCTTTCTTT,CASSQTGNTEAFF
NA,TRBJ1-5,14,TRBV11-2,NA,TGTGCCAGCAGCTTAGATGGCAGAGGTCAGCCCCAGCATTTT,CASSLDGRGQPQHF
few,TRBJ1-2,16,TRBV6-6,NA,TGTGCCAGCACTAAAGCCCAAGCACAGGCGATCTATGGCTACACCTTC,CASTKAQAQAIYGYTF
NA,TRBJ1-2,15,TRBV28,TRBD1,TGTGCCAGCAGCCCAGGGGGGCCGGCCCTCTATGGCTACACCTTC,CASSPGGPALYGYTF
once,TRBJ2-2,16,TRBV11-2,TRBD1,TGTGCCAGCAGCTTCGGGACAGGTGTTAAGACCGGGGAGCTGTTTTTT,CASSFGTGVKTGELFF
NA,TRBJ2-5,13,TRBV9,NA,TGTGCCAGCAGCGTAGGTAGCGAAGGGACCCAGTACTTC,CASSVGSEGTQYF
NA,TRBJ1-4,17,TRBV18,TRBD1,TGTGCCAGCTCACCAGGACAGGGGGGGACGCCTAATGAAAAACTGTTTTTT,CASSPGQGGTPNEKLFF
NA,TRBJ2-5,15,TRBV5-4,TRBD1,TGTGCCAGCAGCCAGGGACAGGGGCCGGGAGAGACCCAGTACTTC,CASSQGQGPGETQYF
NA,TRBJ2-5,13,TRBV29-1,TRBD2,TGCAGCCTGGGGGGAGGGGTGCAAGAGACCCAGTACTTC,CSLGGGVQETQYF
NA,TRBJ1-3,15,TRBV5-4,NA,TGTGCCAGCAGCTTGGACAGATTCGTTGGAAACACCATATATTTT,CASSLDRFVGNTIYF
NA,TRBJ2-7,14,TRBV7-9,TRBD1,TGTGCCAGCAGCTTAGGGGGACAGGCCTACGAGCAGTACTTC,CASSLGGQAYEQYF
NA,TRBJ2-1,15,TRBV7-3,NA,TGTGCCAGCAGCTTAGGGCGGGAACCCTACAATGAGCAGTTCTTC,CASSLGREPYNEQFF
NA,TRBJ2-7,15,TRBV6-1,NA,TGTGCCAGCAGTGACCGGACACCGGTTTCCTACGAGCAGTACTTC,CASSDRTPVSYEQYF
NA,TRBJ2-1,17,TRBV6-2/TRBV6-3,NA,TGTGCCAGCAGTTCCCGTACGGGGAGCGAATTTTACAATGAGCAGTTCTTC,CASSSRTGSEFYNEQFF
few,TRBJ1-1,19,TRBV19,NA,TGTGCCAGTAGTATAGATCTTGAACTGGACAACTTGTTTTACACTGAAGCTTTCTTT,CASSIDLELDNLFYTEAFF
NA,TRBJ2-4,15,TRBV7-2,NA,TGTGCCAGCAGCTTACGGGTCGGGAGAGAAAACATTCAGTACTTC,CASSLRVGRENIQYF
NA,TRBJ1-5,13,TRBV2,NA,TGTGCCAGCTGCCTGACAGCCAATCAGCCCCAGCATTTT,CASCLTANQPQHF
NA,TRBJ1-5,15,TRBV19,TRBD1,TGTGCCGGGGGGACGTTGACAGGGGGTAATCAGCCCCAGCATTTT,CAGGTLTGGNQPQHF
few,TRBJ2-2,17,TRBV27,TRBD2,TGTGCCAGCAGTTTATGGGGTAGCGGGAGGGCTGAGGGGGAGCTGTTTTTT,CASSLWGSGRAEGELFF
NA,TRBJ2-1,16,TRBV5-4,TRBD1,TGTGCCAGCAGCTTGGCCAGGGACAGGGTTTACAATGAGCAGTTCTTC,CASSLARDRVYNEQFF
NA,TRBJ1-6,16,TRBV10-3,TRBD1,TGTGCCATCAGTGAGTCGCAGGGGGTTTTTGATTCACCCCTCCACTTT,CAISESQGVFDSPLHF
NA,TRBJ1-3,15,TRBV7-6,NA,TGTGCCAGCAGCTTAGGGAGCATAGATGGAAACACCATATATTTT,CASSLGSIDGNTIYF
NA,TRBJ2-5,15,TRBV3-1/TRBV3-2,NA,TGTGCCAGCAGCCAAGCTAGGACAAAGGGGGAGACCCAGTACTTC,CASSQARTKGETQYF
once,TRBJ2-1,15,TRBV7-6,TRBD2,TGTGCCAGCAGCCCCGGGAGGTTCGGCTACAATGAGCAGTTCTTC,CASSPGRFGYNEQFF
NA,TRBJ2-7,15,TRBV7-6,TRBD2,TGTGCCAGCAGCTTAGCCCCAGCGGGAGGTGAAGAGCAGTACTTC,CASSLAPAGGEEQYF
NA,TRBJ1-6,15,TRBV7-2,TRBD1,TGTGCCAGCAGCTTCGGGACAGGGGGGAATTCACCCCTCCACTTT,CASSFGTGGNSPLHF
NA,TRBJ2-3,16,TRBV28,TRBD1,TGTGCCAGCAGTCCGGACAGGGGGCCGAGCACAGATACGCAGTATTTT,CASSPDRGPSTDTQYF
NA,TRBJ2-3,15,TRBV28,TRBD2,TGTGCCAGCAGTGGACTAGCGGGAGATACAGATACGCAGTATTTT,CASSGLAGDTDTQYF
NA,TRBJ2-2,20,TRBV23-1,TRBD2,TGCGCCAGCAGTCAACCGCGAGCCCCTTTAGCGGGCGCGAACACCGGGGAGCTGTTTTTT,CASSQPRAPLAGANTGELFF